Sequencing of this T cell receptor (beta chain) was carried out in a study of identical twins. TCRdb passed the 5' RACE reads through MiXCR, listing each CDR3 protein once. The profile shows about 250,000 distinct CDR3 sequences, about an eighth of them singletons. This CDR3 has 16 amino acids. Germline V CDR1 and CDR2: SGHNT, YYREEE (reference sequence). With V trimmed by 4 bases and J by 0 bases, 5 bases remained unmatched. This clonotype was seen at least ten times. What was sequenced was memory (CD45RO+) T cells sorted from blood. This sequence was found in a woman aged 18-29 years in good health. V gene TRBV5-4 combines with J gene TRBJ2-3, with 10 bases lining up with TRBD2. The CDR3 region is CASSRAGGKSTDTQYF. Written as DNA, the CDR3 is TGTGCCAGCAGCCGAGCGGGGGGGAAAAGCACAGATACGCAGTATTTT.